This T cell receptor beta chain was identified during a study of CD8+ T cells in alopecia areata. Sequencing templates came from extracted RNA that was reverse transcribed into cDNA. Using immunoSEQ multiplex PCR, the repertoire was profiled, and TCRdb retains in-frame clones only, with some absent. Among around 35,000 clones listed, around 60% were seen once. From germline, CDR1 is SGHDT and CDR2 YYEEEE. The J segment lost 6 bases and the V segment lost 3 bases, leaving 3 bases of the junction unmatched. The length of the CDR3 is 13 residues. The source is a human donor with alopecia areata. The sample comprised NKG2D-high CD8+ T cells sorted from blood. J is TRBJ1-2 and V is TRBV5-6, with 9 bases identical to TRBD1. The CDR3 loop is CASSSGTGHGYTF. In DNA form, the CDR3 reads TGTGCCAGCAGCTCCGGGACAGGGCATGGCTACACCTTC.